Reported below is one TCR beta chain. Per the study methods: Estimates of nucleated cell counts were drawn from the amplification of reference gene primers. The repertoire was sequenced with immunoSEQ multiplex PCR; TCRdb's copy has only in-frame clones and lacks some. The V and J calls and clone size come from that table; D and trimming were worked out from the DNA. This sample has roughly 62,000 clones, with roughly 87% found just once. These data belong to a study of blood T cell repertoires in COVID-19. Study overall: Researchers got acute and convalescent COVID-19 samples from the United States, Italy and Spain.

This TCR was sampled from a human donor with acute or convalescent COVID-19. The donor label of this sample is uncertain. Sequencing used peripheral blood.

In DNA, the CDR3 is TGTGCCAGCAGTCCTCACTCGCAGGGGGTCTATGGCTACACCTTC. The encoded protein is CASSPHSQGVYGYTF. The chain has TRBV27 and TRBJ1-2; 7 nucleotides agree with TRBD1. This CDR3 region has 15 residues. In germline, CDR1 is MNHEY, CDR2 SMNVEV (reference sequence). J gave up 4 bases and V 5 bases, and 10 bases lay outside the gene matches.